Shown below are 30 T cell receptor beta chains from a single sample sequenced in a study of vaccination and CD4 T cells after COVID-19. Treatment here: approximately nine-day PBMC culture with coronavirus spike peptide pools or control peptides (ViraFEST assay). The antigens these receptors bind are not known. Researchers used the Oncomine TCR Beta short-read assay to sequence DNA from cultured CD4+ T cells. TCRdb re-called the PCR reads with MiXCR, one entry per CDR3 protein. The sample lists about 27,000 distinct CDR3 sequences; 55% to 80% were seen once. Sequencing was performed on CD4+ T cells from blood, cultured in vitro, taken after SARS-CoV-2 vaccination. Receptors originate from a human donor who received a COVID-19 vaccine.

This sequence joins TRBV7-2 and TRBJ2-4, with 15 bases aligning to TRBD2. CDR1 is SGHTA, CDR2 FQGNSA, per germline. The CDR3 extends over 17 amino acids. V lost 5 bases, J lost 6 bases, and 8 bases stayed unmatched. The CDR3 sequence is CASSRGLAGGRGNIQYF. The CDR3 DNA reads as TGTGCCAGCAGCCGAGGACTAGCGGGGGGGCGAGGAAACATTCAGTACTTC.

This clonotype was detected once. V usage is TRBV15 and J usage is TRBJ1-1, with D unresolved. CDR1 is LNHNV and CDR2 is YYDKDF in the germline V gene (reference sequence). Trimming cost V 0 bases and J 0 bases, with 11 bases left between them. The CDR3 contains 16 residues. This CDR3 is CATSRDFGEMNTEAFF. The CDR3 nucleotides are TGTGCCACCAGCAGAGATTTTGGGGAAATGAACACTGAAGCTTTCTTT.

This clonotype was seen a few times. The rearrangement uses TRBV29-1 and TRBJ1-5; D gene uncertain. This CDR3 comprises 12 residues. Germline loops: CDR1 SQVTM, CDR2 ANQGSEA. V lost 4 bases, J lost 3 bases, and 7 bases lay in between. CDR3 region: CSVAGSNQPQHF. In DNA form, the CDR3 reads TGCAGCGTTGCCGGGTCCAATCAGCCCCAGCATTTT.

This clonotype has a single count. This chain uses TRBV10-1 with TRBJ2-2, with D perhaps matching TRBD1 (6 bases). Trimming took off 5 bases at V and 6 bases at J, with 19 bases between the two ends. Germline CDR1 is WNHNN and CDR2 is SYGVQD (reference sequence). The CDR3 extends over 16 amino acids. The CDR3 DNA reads TGCGCCAGCAGTACGCATACAGGGTTCGGGTCCGGGGAGCTGTTTTTT. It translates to CASSTHTGFGSGELFF.

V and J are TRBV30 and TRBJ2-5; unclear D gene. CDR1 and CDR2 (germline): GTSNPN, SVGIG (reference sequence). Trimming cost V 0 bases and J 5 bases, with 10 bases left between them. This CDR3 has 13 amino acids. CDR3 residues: CAWSVGFGETQYF. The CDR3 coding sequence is TGTGCCTGGAGTGTAGGCTTTGGGGAGACCCAGTACTTC.

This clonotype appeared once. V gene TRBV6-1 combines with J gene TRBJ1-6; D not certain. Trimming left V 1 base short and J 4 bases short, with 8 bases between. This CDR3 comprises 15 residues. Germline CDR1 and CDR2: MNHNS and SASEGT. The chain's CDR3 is CASSEGRAYNSPLHF. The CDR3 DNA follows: TGTGCCAGCAGTGAAGGGCGGGCTTATAATTCACCCCTCCACTTT.

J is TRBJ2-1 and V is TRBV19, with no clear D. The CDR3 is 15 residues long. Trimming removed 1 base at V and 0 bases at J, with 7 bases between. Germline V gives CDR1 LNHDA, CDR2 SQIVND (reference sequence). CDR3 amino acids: CASSIGQSSYNEQFF. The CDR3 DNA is TGTGCCAGTAGTATAGGTCAGAGCTCCTACAATGAGCAGTTCTTC.

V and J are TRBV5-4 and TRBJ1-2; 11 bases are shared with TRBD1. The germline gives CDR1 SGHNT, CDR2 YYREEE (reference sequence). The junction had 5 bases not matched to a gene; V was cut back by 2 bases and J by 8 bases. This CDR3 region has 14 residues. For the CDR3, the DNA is TGTGCCAGCAGCTTTGGGACAGGGGGTGGCGGCTACACCTTC. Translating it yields CASSFGTGGGGYTF.

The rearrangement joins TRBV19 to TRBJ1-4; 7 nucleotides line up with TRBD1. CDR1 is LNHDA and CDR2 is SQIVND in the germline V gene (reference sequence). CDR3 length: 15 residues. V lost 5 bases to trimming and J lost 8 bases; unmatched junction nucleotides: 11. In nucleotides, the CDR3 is TGTGCCAGTAGTGCCACAGGGGCGCTTGGGGAAAAACTGTTTTTT. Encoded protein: CASSATGALGEKLFF.

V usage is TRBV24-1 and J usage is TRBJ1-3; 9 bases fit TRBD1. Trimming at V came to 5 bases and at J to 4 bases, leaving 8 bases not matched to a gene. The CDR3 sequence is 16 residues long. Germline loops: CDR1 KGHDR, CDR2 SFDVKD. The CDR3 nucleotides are TGTGCCACCAGTGGGACAGGGGTAATTTCGGGAAACACCATATATTTT. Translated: CATSGTGVISGNTIYF.

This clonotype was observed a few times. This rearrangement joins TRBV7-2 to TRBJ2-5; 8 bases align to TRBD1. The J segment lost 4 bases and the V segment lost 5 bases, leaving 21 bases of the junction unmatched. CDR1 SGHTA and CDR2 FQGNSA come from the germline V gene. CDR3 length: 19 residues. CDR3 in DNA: TGTGCCAGCAGCCGTTATCCTCCAGGGGGCGCCGGGAGAGGAGAGACCCAGTACTTC. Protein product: CASSRYPPGGAGRGETQYF.

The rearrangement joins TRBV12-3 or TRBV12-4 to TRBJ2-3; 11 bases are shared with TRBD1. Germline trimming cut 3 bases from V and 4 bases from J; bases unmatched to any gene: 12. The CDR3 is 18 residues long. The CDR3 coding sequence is TGTGCCAGCAGTTTTCTCCCGCAGGGACAGGGGGAATCAGATACGCAGTATTTT. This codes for CASSFLPQGQGESDTQYF.

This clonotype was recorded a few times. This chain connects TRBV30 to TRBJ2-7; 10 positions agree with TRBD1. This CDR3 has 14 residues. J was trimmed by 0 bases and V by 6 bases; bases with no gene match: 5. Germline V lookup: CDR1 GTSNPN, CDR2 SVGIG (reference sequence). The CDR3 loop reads CACWDRGLSYEQYF. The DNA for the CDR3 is TGTGCCTGCTGGGACAGGGGACTCTCCTACGAGCAGTACTTC.

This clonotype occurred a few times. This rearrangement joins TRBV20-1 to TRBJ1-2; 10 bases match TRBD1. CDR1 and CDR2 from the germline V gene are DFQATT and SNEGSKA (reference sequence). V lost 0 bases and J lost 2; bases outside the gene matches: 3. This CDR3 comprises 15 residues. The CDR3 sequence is CSARDVGQGNYGYTF. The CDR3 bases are TGCAGTGCTAGAGATGTGGGACAGGGGAACTATGGCTACACCTTC.

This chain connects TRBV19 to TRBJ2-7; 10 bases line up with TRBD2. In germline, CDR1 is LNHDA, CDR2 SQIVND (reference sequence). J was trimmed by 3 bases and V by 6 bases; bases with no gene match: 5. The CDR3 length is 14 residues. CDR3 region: CASSRGTSDYEQYF. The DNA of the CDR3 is TGTGCCAGTAGCCGCGGGACTAGCGACTACGAGCAGTACTTC.

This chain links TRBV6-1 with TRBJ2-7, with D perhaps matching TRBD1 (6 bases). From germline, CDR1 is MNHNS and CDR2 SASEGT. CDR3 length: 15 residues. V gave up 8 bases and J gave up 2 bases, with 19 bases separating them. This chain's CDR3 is CASALDSYAAYEQYF. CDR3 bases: TGTGCCAGCGCTCTGGACAGCTACGCTGCCTACGAGCAGTACTTC.

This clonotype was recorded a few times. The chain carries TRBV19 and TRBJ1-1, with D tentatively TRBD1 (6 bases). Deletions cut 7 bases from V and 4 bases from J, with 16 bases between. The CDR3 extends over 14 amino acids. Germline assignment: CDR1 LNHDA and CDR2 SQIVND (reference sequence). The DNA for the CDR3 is TGTGCCAGTATGGGTGACAGGTTCGGCACTGAAGCTTTCTTT. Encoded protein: CASMGDRFGTEAFF.

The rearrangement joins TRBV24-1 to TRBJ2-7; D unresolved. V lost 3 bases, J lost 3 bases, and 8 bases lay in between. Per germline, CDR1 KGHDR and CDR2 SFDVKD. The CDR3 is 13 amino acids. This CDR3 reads CATSDSADYEQYF. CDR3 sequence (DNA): TGTGCCACCAGTGATAGCGCCGACTACGAGCAGTACTTC.

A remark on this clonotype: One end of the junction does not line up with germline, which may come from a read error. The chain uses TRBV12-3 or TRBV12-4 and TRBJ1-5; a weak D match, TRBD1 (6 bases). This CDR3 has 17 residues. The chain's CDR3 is CASSFYRDNHRVEPQHF. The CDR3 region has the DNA TGTGCCAGCAGTTTCTATCGGGACAACCACCGCGTGGAGCCTCAGCATTTT.

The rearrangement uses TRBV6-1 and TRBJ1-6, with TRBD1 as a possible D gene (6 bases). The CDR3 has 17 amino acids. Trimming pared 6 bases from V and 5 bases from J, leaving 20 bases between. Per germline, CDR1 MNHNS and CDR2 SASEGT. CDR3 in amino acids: CASSERGGGGNNSPLHF. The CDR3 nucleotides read TGTGCCAGCAGCGAGAGAGGCGGAGGGGGGAATAATTCACCCCTCCACTTT.

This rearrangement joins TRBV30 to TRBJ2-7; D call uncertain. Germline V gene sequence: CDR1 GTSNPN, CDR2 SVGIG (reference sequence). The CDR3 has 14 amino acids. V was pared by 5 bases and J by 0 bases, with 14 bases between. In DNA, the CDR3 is TGTGCCTGGGACACGACGGCTGACTCCTACGAGCAGTACTTC. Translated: CAWDTTADSYEQYF.

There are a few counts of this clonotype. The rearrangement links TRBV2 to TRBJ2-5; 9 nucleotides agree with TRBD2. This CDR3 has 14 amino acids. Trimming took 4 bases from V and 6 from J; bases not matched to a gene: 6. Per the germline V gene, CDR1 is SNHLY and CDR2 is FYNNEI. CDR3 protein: CASSGLAAGKTQYF. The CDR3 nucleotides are TGTGCCAGCAGTGGACTAGCGGCGGGGAAGACCCAGTACTTC.

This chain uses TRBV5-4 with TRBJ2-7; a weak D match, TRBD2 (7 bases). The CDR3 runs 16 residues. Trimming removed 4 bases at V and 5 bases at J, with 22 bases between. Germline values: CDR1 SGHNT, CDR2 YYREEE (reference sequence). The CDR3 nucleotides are TGTGCCAGCAGCGCCGGTGGGGGGGGCATATTTAACGAGCAGTACTTC. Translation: CASSAGGGGIFNEQYF.

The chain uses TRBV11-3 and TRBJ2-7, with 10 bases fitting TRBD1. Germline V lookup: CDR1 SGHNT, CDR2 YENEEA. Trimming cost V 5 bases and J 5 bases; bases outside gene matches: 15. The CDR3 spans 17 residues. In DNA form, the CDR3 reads TGTGCCAGCAGCGTAGGATACGACAGGGGGCCAAACCACGAGCAGTACTTC. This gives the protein CASSVGYDRGPNHEQYF.

The CDR3 reads CASSLGQGDGETQYF. DNA of the CDR3: TGTGCCAGCAGCTTGGGACAGGGTGATGGGGAGACCCAGTACTTC. The V call is TRBV7-7, the J call TRBJ2-5; TRBD1 agrees at 9 bases. The CDR3 contains 15 residues. J lost 5 bases, V lost 3 bases, and 7 bases had no gene match. CDR1 is SSHAT, CDR2 FNYEAQ, per germline (reference sequence).

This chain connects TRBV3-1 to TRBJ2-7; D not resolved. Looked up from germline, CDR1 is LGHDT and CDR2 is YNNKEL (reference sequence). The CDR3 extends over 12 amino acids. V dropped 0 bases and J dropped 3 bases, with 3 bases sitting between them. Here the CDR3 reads CASSQEDYEQYF. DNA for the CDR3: TGTGCCAGCAGCCAAGAGGACTACGAGCAGTACTTC.

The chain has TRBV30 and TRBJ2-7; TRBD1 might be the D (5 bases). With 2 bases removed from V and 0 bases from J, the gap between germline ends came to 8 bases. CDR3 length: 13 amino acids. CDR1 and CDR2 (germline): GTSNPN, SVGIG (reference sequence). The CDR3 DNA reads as TGTGCCTGGAGTTGGGGCCTCTCCTACGAGCAGTACTTC. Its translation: CAWSWGLSYEQYF.

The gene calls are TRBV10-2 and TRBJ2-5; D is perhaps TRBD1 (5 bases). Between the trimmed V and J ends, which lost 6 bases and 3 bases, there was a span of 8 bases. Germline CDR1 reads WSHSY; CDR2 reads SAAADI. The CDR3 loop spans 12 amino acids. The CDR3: CASREGEETQYF. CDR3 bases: TGCGCCAGCAGGGAAGGGGAAGAGACCCAGTACTTC.

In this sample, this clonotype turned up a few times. CDR3: CATGAATYEQYF. The CDR3 DNA follows: TGTGCCACCGGGGCGGCGACCTACGAGCAGTACTTC. J is TRBJ2-7 and V is TRBV7-8, with D perhaps being TRBD1 or TRBD2 (5 bases each). The germline V gene encodes CDR1 SGHVS and CDR2 FQNEAQ. Trimming removed 10 bases at V and 2 bases at J, with 12 bases between. CDR3 length: 12 amino acids.

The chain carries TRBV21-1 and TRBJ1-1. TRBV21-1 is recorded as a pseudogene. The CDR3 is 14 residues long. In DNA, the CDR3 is TGTGCCAGCAGCAAAGTGGTGATGAACACTGAAGCTTTCTTT. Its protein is CASSKVVMNTEAFF.